Listed below are T cell receptor beta chains from one sample, sequenced in a study of post-analysis software for immune sequencing data. TCRdb reprocessed the PCR reads with MiXCR, giving one entry per CDR3 protein. Among approximately 730,000 distinct CDR3 sequences, around 42% were seen once, and the ten largest hold roughly 5.2%. The specimen sequenced was blood. The receptors derive from a girl aged 5-17 years with multiple sclerosis. Each CDR3 is given without its conserved first and last residue. Fields, in order: V gene, CDR3 protein.

TRBV4-1 | ASSHESGTSAEGQY
TRBV5-1 | ASSLGPQNTEAF
TRBV29-1 | SILQGIANYGYT
TRBV7-9 | ASSPRTGGGTNTQY
TRBV10-3 | AIRTGTDFFEQY
TRBV6-2/TRBV6-3 | ASTRTGFNQPQH
TRBV5-1 | ASSPDRGNYGYT
TRBV30 | AWTGGIGYT
TRBV6-5 | ASSLPAGGGTGELF
TRBV20-1 | SASGGPTPDTQY
TRBV7-2 | ASSFRLAGEEGYNEQY